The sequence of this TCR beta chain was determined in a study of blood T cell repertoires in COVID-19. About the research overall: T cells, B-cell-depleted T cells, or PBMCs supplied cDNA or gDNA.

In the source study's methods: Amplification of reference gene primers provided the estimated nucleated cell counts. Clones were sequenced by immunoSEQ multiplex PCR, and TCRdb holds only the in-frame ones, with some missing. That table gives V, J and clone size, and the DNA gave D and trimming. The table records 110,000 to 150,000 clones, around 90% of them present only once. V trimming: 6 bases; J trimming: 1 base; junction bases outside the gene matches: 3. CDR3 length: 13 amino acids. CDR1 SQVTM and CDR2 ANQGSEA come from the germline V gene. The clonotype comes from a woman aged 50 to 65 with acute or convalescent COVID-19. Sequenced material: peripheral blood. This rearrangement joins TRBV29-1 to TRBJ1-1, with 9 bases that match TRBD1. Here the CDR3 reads CSVAGQGNTEAFF. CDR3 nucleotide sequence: TGCAGCGTAGCGGGACAGGGGAACACTGAAGCTTTCTTT. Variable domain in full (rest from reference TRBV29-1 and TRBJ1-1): SAVISQKPSRDICQRGTSLTIQCQVDSQVTMMFWYRQQPGQSLTLIATANQGSEATYESGFVIDKFPISRPNLTFSTLTVSNMSPEDSSIYLCSVAGQGNTEAFFGQGTRLTVV.